One TCR beta chain is described in this entry. The germline V gene encodes CDR1 MNHEY and CDR2 SVGAGI. V was trimmed by 2 bases and J by 8 bases, leaving 12 bases between them. The CDR3 spans 14 residues. TCRdb keeps only in-frame clones here, not all; method: immunoSEQ multiplex PCR. This sample has under 70,000 clones; around 92% occur once, and the top ten carry 0.6% to 0.7%. The data were obtained in a study of T cell changes during pregnancy in multiple sclerosis. This specimen consisted of CD4+ T cells from peripheral blood mononuclear cells, obtained after pregnancy. The clonotype comes from a female donor with multiple sclerosis, enrolled in a pregnancy study. The gene calls are TRBV6-5 and TRBJ2-2; D gene unclear. The CDR3 loop is CASSYTSLRGELFF. As DNA, the CDR3 is TGTGCCAGCAGTTACACCTCCCTCAGGGGGGAGCTGTTTTTT.